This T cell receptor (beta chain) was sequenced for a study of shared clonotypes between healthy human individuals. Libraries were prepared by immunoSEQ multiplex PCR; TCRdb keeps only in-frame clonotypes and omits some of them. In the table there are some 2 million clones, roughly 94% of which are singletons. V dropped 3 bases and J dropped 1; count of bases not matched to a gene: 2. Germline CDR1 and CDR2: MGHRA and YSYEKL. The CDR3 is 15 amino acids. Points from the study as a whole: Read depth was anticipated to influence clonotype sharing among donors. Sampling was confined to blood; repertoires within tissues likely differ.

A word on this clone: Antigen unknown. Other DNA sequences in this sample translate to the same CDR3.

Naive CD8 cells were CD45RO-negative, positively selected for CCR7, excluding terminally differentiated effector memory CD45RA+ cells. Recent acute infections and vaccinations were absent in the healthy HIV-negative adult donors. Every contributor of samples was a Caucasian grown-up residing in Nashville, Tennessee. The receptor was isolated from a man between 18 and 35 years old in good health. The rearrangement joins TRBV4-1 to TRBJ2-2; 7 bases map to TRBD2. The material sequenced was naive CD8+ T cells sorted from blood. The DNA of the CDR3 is TGCGCCAGCAGCCAGGGCGGGGGGAACACCGGGGAGCTGTTTTTT. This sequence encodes CASSQGGGNTGELFF.